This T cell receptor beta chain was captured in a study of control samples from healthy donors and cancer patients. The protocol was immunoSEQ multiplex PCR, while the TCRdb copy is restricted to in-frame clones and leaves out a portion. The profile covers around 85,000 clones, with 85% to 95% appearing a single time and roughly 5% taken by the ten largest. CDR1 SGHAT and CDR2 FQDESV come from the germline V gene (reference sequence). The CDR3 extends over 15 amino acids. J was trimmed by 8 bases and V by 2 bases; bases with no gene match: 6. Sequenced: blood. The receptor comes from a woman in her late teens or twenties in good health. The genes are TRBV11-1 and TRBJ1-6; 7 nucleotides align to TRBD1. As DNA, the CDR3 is TGTGCCAGCAGCTTAAACACAGGGGATCATTCACCCCTCCACTTT. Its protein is CASSLNTGDHSPLHF.